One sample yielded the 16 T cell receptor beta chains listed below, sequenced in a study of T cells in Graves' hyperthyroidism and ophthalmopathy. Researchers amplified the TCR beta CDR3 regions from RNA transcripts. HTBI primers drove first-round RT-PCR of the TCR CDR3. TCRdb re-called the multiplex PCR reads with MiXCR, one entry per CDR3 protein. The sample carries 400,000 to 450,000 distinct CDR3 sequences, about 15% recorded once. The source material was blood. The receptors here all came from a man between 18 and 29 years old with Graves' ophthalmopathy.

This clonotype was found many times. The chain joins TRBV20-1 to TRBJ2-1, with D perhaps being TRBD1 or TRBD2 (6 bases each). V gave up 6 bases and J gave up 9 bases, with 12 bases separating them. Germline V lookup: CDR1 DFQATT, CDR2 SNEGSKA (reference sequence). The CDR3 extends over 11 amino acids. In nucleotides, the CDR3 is TGCAGTGCCACAGGGCGGGGTGAGCAGTTCTTC. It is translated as CSATGRGEQFF.

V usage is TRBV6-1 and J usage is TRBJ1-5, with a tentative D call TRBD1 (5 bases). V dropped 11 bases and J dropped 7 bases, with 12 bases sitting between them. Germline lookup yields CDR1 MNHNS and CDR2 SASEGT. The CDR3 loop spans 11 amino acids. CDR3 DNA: TGTGCCGCGGGGGGTATCCAGCCCCAGCATTTT. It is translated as CAAGGIQPQHF.

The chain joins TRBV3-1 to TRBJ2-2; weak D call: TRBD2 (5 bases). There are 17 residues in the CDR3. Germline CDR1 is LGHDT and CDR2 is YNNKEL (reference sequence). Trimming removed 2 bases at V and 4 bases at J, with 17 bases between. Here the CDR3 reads CASSQYSAAGATGELFF. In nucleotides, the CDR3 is TGTGCCAGCAGCCAATATTCAGCGGCAGGTGCCACCGGGGAGCTGTTTTTT.

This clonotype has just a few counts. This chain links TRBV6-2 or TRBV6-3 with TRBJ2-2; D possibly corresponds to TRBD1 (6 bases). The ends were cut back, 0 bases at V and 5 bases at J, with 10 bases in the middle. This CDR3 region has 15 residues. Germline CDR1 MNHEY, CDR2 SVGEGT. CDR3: CASSYSQGPTGELFF. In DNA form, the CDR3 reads TGTGCCAGCAGTTACTCACAGGGCCCAACCGGGGAGCTGTTTTTT.

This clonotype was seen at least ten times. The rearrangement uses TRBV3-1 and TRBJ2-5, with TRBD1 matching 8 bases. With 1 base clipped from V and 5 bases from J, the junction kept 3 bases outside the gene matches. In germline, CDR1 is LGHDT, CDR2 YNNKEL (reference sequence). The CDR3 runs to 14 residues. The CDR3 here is CASSQGRGRETQYF. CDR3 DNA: TGTGCCAGCAGCCAAGGCAGGGGGCGGGAGACCCAGTACTTC.

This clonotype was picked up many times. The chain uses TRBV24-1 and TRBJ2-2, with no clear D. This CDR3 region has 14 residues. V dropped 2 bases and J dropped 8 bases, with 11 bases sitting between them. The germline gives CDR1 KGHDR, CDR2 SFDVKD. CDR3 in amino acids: CATSDSSRVGELFF. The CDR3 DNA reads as TGTGCCACCAGTGATTCGTCTAGGGTAGGGGAGCTGTTTTTT.

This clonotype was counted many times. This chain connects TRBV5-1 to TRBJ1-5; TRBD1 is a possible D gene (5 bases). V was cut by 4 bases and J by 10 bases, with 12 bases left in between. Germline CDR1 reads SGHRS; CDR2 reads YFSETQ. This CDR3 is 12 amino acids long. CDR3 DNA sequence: TGCGCCAGCAGCCCTGGGGGTGGACCCCAGCATTTT. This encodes CASSPGGGPQHF.

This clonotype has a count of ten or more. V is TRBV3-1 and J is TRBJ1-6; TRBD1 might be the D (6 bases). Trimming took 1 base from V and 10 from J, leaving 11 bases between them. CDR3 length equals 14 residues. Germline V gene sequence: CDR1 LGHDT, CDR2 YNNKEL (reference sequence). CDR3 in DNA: TGTGCCAGCAGCCAAGCCGGGGGCAACTCACCCCTCCACTTT. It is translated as CASSQAGGNSPLHF. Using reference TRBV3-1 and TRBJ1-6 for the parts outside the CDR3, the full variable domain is DTAVSQTPKYLVTQMGNDKSIKCEQNLGHDTMYWYKQDSKKFLKIMFSYNNKELIINETVPNRFSPKSPDKAHLNLHINSLELGDSAVYFCASSQAGGNSPLHFGNGTRLTVT.

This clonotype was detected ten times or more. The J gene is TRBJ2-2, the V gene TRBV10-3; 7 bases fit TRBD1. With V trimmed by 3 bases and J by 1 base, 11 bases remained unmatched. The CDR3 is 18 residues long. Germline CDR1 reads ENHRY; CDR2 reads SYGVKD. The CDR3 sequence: CAISDPNLGTVNTGELFF. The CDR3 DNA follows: TGTGCCATCAGTGACCCCAACCTCGGGACAGTGAACACCGGGGAGCTGTTTTTT.

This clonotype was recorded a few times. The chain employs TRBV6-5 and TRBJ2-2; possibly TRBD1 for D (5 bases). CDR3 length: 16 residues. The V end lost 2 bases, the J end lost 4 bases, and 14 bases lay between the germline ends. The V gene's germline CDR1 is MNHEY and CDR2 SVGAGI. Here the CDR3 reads CASSYHGAVSTGELFF. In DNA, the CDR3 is TGTGCCAGCAGTTACCATGGGGCTGTGAGCACCGGGGAGCTGTTTTTT.

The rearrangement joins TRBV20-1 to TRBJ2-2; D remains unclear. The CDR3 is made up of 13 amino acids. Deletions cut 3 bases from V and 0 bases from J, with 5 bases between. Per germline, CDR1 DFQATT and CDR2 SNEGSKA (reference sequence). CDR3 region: CSASPANTGELFF. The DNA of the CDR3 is TGCAGTGCTAGCCCTGCGAACACCGGGGAGCTGTTTTTT.

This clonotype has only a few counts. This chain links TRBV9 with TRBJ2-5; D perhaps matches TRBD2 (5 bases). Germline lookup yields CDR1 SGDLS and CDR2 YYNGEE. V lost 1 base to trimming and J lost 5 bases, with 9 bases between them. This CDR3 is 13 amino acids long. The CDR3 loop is CASSVSRGETQYF. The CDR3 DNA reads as TGTGCCAGCAGCGTATCACGAGGGGAGACCCAGTACTTC.

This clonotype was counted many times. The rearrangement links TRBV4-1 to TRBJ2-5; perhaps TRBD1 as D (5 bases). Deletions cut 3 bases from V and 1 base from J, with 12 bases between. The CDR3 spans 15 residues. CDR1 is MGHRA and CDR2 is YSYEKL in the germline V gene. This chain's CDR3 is CASSHPVGPQETQYF. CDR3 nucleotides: TGCGCCAGCAGCCATCCCGTGGGGCCCCAAGAGACCCAGTACTTC.

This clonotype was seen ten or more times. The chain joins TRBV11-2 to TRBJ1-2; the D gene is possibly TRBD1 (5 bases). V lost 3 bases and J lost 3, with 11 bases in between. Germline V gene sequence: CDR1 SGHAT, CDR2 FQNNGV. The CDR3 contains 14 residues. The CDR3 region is CASSFWGSDYGYTF. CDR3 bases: TGTGCCAGCAGCTTCTGGGGCTCGGACTATGGCTACACCTTC.

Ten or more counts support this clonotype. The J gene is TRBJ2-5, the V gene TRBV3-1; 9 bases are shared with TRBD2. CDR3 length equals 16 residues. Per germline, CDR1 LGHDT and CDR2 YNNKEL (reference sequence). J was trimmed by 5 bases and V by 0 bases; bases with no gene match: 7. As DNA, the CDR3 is TGTGCCAGCAGCCAAGAGCCGGGACTAGCTGGGGAGACCCAGTACTTC. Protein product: CASSQEPGLAGETQYF.

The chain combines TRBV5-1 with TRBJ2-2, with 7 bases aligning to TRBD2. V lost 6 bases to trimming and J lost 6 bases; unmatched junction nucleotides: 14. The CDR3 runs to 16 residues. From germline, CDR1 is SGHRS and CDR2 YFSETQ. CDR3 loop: CASKPSGKTASGELFF. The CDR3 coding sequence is TGCGCCAGCAAACCCAGCGGGAAGACGGCATCCGGGGAGCTGTTTTTT.